The 27 T cell receptor beta chains listed next were all sequenced from one sample in a study of a mutant IDH1 vaccine in newly diagnosed glioma. Time point specified: baseline, week 1 (first vaccination visit). The treatment is: pre-vaccination baseline after standard-of-care therapy. Only in-frame clones appear in the TCRdb table, and some are missing; sequencing was by immunoSEQ multiplex PCR. This table has tens of thousands of clones, about four fifths appearing once. The sample consisted of PBMCs, taken from a glioma patient treated with radiotherapy, temozolomide or both. These receptors all stem from a woman in her forties or fifties with glioma.

The V and J genes are TRBV29-1 and TRBJ2-7, with 11 bases identical to TRBD1. Trimming cost V 7 bases and J 1 base; bases outside gene matches: 3. The CDR3 totals 13 residues. Germline V gene data show CDR1 as SQVTM and CDR2 as ANQGSEA. The CDR3 DNA reads as TGCAGCGGTGGACAGGGGGCATCCTACGAGCAGTACTTC. Protein sequence: CSGGQGASYEQYF.

The V and J genes are TRBV15 and TRBJ1-4, with D tentatively TRBD1 (6 bases). Trimming removed 0 bases from V and 0 bases from J, with 11 bases in between. CDR1 is LNHNV, CDR2 YYDKDF, per germline (reference sequence). The CDR3 covers 17 residues. CDR3 bases: TGTGCCACCAGCAGAGATGCCAGGGGTGCAACTAATGAAAAACTGTTTTTT. This sequence encodes CATSRDARGATNEKLFF.

The rearrangement uses TRBV6-1 and TRBJ2-7, with a possible D match to TRBD2 (5 bases). Trimming took 6 bases from V and 5 from J, leaving 17 bases between them. The CDR3 covers 14 residues. The germline CDR1 and CDR2 sequences are MNHNS and SASEGT. The CDR3 bases are TGTGCCAGCAGCATCGGGCGGGCGTTGGACGAGCAGTACTTC. Its protein is CASSIGRALDEQYF.

V and J are TRBV5-1 and TRBJ1-2, with no clear D. The germline V gene has CDR1 SGHRS and CDR2 YFSETQ. This CDR3 has 15 residues. The V end was cut by 1 base, the J end by 0 bases, with 10 bases between. The CDR3 loop reads CASSLSGGSNYGYTF. CDR3 nucleotide sequence: TGCGCCAGCAGCTTGAGCGGAGGATCTAACTATGGCTACACCTTC.

This chain connects TRBV5-6 to TRBJ1-3; D is undetermined. The germline gives CDR1 SGHDT, CDR2 YYEEEE. The CDR3 consists of 15 residues. V was cut by 4 bases and J by 0 bases, with 11 bases left in between. DNA for the CDR3: TGTGCCAGCAGCGACGGACCGGGCTCTGGAAACACCATATATTTT. Translation: CASSDGPGSGNTIYF.

This chain uses TRBV6-5 with TRBJ1-2; D is undetermined. Looked up from germline, CDR1 is MNHEY and CDR2 is SVGAGI. The V end was cut by 6 bases, the J end by 4 bases, with 12 bases between. The CDR3 is made up of 13 amino acids. In nucleotides, the CDR3 is TGTGCCAGCAGGACCAGAGACCTCTATGGCTACACCTTC. It translates to CASRTRDLYGYTF.

This chain uses TRBV7-2 with TRBJ2-3, with 13 bases identical to TRBD2. This CDR3 has 16 residues. J was trimmed by 1 base and V by 3 bases; bases with no gene match: 1. Germline V gives CDR1 SGHTA, CDR2 FQGNSA. The CDR3 region has the DNA TGTGCCAGCAGCTTCGGGACTAGCGGGGGCACAGATACGCAGTATTTT. Amino acids: CASSFGTSGGTDTQYF.

The V and J genes are TRBV5-1 and TRBJ1-2; tentative D call: TRBD1 (6 bases). This CDR3 contains 17 residues. The germline V gene has CDR1 SGHRS and CDR2 YFSETQ. Trimming pared 3 bases from V and 6 bases from J, leaving 24 bases between. The CDR3 sequence is CASSWSPQGGNYDGYTF. The DNA of the CDR3 is TGCGCCAGCAGCTGGAGCCCACAGGGAGGAAATTACGATGGCTACACCTTC.

The chain combines TRBV27 with TRBJ2-5; D is unresolved. Germline assignment: CDR1 MNHEY and CDR2 SMNVEV (reference sequence). The CDR3 contains 13 residues. Trimming stripped 2 bases from V and 6 bases from J, with 10 bases between. The CDR3 DNA reads TGTGCCAGCAGTTTAGACCTTTGGAAGACCCAGTACTTC. It specifies CASSLDLWKTQYF.

This clone was seen just once. The chain recombines TRBV18 with TRBJ2-2, with TRBD1 matching 8 bases. The V and J ends lost 3 bases and 4 bases, in that order; junction bases with no gene match: 7. The germline gives CDR1 KGHSH, CDR2 LQKENI. The CDR3 sequence is 16 residues long. CDR3 nucleotide sequence: TGTGCCAGCTCACCCCTAGGGACAGGAGGCACCGGGGAGCTGTTTTTT. Its protein is CASSPLGTGGTGELFF.

This chain joins TRBV5-4 and TRBJ1-2, with D hard to call. Germline V lookup: CDR1 SGHNT, CDR2 YYREEE (reference sequence). The CDR3 totals 14 residues. The V end was cut by 0 bases, the J end by 6 bases, with 12 bases between. The CDR3 DNA is TGTGCCAGCAGCTTGGCCACGGGCGCGGATGGCTACACCTTC. Protein product: CASSLATGADGYTF.

The chain joins TRBV19 to TRBJ1-6, with 9 nucleotides matching TRBD1. The CDR3 is 15 residues long. The germline V gene encodes CDR1 LNHDA and CDR2 SQIVND (reference sequence). J gave up 12 bases and V 5 bases, and 11 bases lay outside the gene matches. The CDR3 sequence: CASSRGGTGKKPLHF. The DNA of the CDR3 is TGTGCCAGTAGTCGTGGCGGGACAGGGAAAAAACCCCTCCACTTT.

The V gene is TRBV5-1, the J gene TRBJ1-1; D perhaps matches TRBD1 (5 bases). This CDR3 contains 13 residues. Germline CDR1 reads SGHRS; CDR2 reads YFSETQ. V dropped 3 bases and J dropped 2 bases, with 8 bases sitting between them. CDR3 bases: TGCGCCAGCAGCTCGACAGCCAACACTGAAGCTTTCTTT. Amino acid sequence: CASSSTANTEAFF.

V gene TRBV29-1 combines with J gene TRBJ1-1, with D perhaps TRBD1 (6 bases). The CDR3 has 13 residues. Germline-derived CDR1 and CDR2 are SQVTM and ANQGSEA. Trimming removed 7 bases at V and 0 bases at J, with 12 bases between. The CDR3 loop reads CSARGPMNTEAFF. As DNA, the CDR3 is TGCAGCGCCAGGGGACCTATGAACACTGAAGCTTTCTTT.

This clone appeared a few times. V gene TRBV19 combines with J gene TRBJ1-1; 7 positions match TRBD1. Germline assignment: CDR1 LNHDA and CDR2 SQIVND (reference sequence). V was pared by 3 bases and J by 11 bases, with 15 bases of the junction left unmatched. The CDR3 is 15 residues long. The CDR3 sequence is CASSIRQGGPKWAFF. In DNA, the CDR3 is TGTGCCAGTAGTATTCGGCAGGGGGGCCCAAAGTGGGCTTTCTTT.

The chain is built from TRBV2 and TRBJ1-2, with D possibly matching TRBD1 (6 bases). There are 14 residues in the CDR3. V dropped 5 bases and J dropped 3 bases, with 13 bases sitting between them. Germline assignment: CDR1 SNHLY and CDR2 FYNNEI. CDR3 nucleotide sequence: TGTGCCAGCAGTCTCTATGGGGGCGACTATGGCTACACCTTC. This translates into CASSLYGGDYGYTF.

This chain uses TRBV2 with TRBJ1-2; 9 nucleotides align to TRBD1. With V trimmed by 2 bases and J by 1 base, 5 bases remained unmatched. The CDR3 runs to 16 residues. The V gene's germline CDR1 is SNHLY and CDR2 FYNNEI. CDR3 sequence (DNA): TGTGCCAGCAGTGAATCGGGGGACAGGGTTAACTATGGCTACACCTTC. Its protein product is CASSESGDRVNYGYTF.

The chain carries TRBV6-1 and TRBJ2-5, with 9 bases aligning to TRBD2. CDR1 MNHNS and CDR2 SASEGT come from the germline V gene. V was clipped by 2 bases and J by 4 bases; unmatched bases: 5. The CDR3 sequence is 15 residues long. The CDR3 loop reads CASSEPAGGTETQYF. DNA for the CDR3: TGTGCCAGCAGTGAACCGGCGGGGGGGACAGAGACCCAGTACTTC.

The chain has TRBV5-6 and TRBJ2-7; 10 nucleotides agree with TRBD1. The CDR3 extends over 16 amino acids. Germline V gene lookup returns CDR1 SGHDT and CDR2 YYEEEE. After removal of 3 bases from V and 2 bases from J, the junction contained 8 bases not matched to a gene. Here the CDR3 reads CASSSTGTGVPYEQYF. CDR3 DNA: TGTGCCAGCAGCTCGACCGGGACAGGGGTCCCCTACGAGCAGTACTTC.

CDR3 nucleotide sequence: TGTGCCAGCAGTTTTACAGGGGCCAGGCGGCCCCAGCATTTT. Residues: CASSFTGARRPQHF. The chain couples TRBV27 to TRBJ1-5, with 7 positions matching TRBD1. The CDR3 consists of 14 residues. The trim removed 3 bases at V and 9 bases at J, leaving 8 bases unmatched. Germline lookup yields CDR1 MNHEY and CDR2 SMNVEV (reference sequence).

The V gene is TRBV29-1, the J gene TRBJ1-2, with D unresolved. Germline values: CDR1 SQVTM, CDR2 ANQGSEA. Trimming removed 7 bases at V and 8 bases at J, with 23 bases between. The CDR3 consists of 14 residues. The CDR3 region has the DNA TGCAGCGCTACCACAGAACTATACCGAGGGGGCTACACCTTC. It specifies CSATTELYRGGYTF.

The J gene is TRBJ2-5, the V gene TRBV7-9, with TRBD2 identical over 8 bases. Germline CDR1 reads SEHNR; CDR2 reads FQNEAQ (reference sequence). This CDR3 is 17 amino acids long. Trimming removed 3 bases from V and 5 bases from J; junction bases left unmatched: 14. The CDR3 coding sequence is TGTGCCAGCAGCTTGACCATCCCCCTAGCGGGTGGGGAGACCCAGTACTTC. Its translation: CASSLTIPLAGGETQYF.

This clone was observed once. The chain has TRBV28 and TRBJ1-6; D remains ambiguous. Germline V CDR1 and CDR2: MDHEN, SYDVKM. The V end was cut by 5 bases, the J end by 9 bases, with 14 bases between. This CDR3 comprises 14 residues. For the CDR3, the DNA is TGTGCCAGCAGTCCCACCGGCGAGCCTTCACCCCTCCACTTT. This translates into CASSPTGEPSPLHF. Full variable domain (remainder filled in from reference TRBV28 and TRBJ1-6): DVKVTQSSRYLVKRTGEKVFLECVQDMDHENMFWYRQDPGLGLRLIYFSYDVKMKEKGDIPEGYSVSREKKERFSLILESASTNQTSMYLCASSPTGEPSPLHFGNGTRLTVT.

This chain uses TRBV13 with TRBJ1-5; the D is unclear. CDR3 length: 14 amino acids. V lost 3 bases to trimming and J lost 4 bases, with 10 bases between them. CDR1 is PRHDT and CDR2 is FYEKMQ in the germline V gene (reference sequence). CDR3 bases: TGTGCCAGCAGCTTTCGGGGAATTAATCAGCCCCAGCATTTT. Amino acid sequence: CASSFRGINQPQHF.

This sequence joins TRBV14 and TRBJ1-2, with no clear D. V lost 4 bases, J lost 6 bases, and 6 bases lay in between. This CDR3 is 11 amino acids long. CDR1 and CDR2 from the germline V gene are SGHDN and FVKESK. The CDR3: CASSPGHGYTF. Here the CDR3 DNA reads TGTGCCAGCAGCCCGGGCCATGGCTACACCTTC. Variable domain in full (rest from reference TRBV14 and TRBJ1-2): EAGVTQFPSHSVIEKGQTVTLRCDPISGHDNLYWYRRVMGKEIKFLLHFVKESKQDESGMPNNRFLAERTGGTYSTLKVQPAELEDSGVYFCASSPGHGYTFGSGTRLTVV.

The chain employs TRBV5-6 and TRBJ2-7, with TRBD2 as a possible D gene (5 bases). Germline V gives CDR1 SGHDT, CDR2 YYEEEE. V lost 2 bases to trimming and J lost 5 bases, with 14 bases between them. The CDR3 is 14 residues long. CDR3 DNA: TGTGCCAGCAGCTTAGGCGGGCGAAACGACGAGCAGTACTTC. Encoded protein: CASSLGGRNDEQYF.

The J gene is TRBJ1-6, the V gene TRBV10-3, with D perhaps TRBD1 (5 bases). From germline, CDR1 is ENHRY and CDR2 SYGVKD. Deletions cut 11 bases from V and 6 bases from J, with 11 bases between. This CDR3 has 12 residues. The CDR3 region is CAAGTPNSPLHF. In DNA, the CDR3 is TGTGCCGCTGGGACGCCTAATTCACCCCTCCACTTT.